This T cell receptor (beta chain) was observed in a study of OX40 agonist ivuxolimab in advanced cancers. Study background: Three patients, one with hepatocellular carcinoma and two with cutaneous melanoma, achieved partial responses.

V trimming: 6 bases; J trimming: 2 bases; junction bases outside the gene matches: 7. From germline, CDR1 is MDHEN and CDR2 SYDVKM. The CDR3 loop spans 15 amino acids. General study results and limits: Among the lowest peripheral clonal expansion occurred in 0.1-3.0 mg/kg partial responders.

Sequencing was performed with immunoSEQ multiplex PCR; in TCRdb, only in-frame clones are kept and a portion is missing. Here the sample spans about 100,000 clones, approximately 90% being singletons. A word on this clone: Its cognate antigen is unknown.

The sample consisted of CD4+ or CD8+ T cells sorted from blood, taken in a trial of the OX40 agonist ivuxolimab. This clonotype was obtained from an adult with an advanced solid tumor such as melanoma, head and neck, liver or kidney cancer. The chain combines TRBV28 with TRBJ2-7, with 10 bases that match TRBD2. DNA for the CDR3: TGTGCCAGCAGGGGTAGCGGGAGGCTACCCTACGAGCAGTACTTC. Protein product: CASRGSGRLPYEQYF.